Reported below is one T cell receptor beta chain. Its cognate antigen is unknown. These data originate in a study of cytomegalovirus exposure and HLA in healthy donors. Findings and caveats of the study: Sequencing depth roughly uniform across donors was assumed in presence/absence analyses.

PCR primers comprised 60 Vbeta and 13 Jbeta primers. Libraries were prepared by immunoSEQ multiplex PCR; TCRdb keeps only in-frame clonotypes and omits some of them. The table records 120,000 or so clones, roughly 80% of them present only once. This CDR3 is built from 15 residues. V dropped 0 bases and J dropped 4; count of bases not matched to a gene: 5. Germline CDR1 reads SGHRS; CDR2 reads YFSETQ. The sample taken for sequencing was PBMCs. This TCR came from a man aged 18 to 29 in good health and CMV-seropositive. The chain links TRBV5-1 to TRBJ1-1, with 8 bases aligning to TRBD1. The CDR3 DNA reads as TGCGCCAGCAGCTTGGGACAGGGGCAGGGCACTGAAGCTTTCTTT. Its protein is CASSLGQGQGTEAFF.